This TCR beta chain was observed in a study of identifying expanded T cells in peripheral blood. Whole-study results and caveats: Variance in clone template counts between approximately two-week samples significantly increased with total template count across all healthy donors. About 1.2 clones differed between technical replicates, versus about 15 and 19 over time.

V was clipped by 4 bases and J by 4 bases, with 17 bases between them. This CDR3 comprises 15 residues. CDR1 SGHTA and CDR2 FQGNSA come from the germline V gene. A word on this clone: Its target is unknown.

No infections or other immune events were documented during collection. Data came from immunoSEQ multiplex PCR; TCRdb stores just in-frame clones and leaves some out. The table lists 90,000 or so clones, around 86% of them singletons. J is TRBJ2-7 and V is TRBV7-2; D uncertain. This TCR was recovered from a person between 18 and 75 years old in good health. Sample: blood. The CDR3 protein is CASSSRPSGGYEQYF. CDR3 in DNA: TGTGCCAGCAGCTCGCGGCCCTCCGGTGGATACGAGCAGTACTTC.